The rows below give T cell receptor beta chains drawn from one sample of a study of T cell repertoires in cytomegalovirus infection. TCRdb fed the reads into MiXCR, producing one record per CDR3 protein. The sample has 560,000 or so distinct CDR3 sequences; more than 15% are singletons. The specimen was CD8+ T cells from PBMCs. The receptors shown here come from a human donor in good health (CMV status not recorded). Some clones in this sample may be carry-over from other donors' samples. CDR3s include the opening cysteine and the closing phenylalanine or tryptophan. A D gene is named only where the DNA matches it firmly. Size values are once, few and many counts, or a class for expanded clones, and some rows have none.

j_call: TRBJ1-2
d_call: .
v_call: TRBV11-2
clone_size: .
cdr3_aa: CASSLVPMATEGYGYTF
cdr3_nt: TGTGCCAGCAGCTTGGTCCCGATGGCGACGGAAGGGTATGGCTACACCTTC

j_call: TRBJ2-2
d_call: .
v_call: TRBV4-1
clone_size: many
cdr3_aa: CASSQSGTPATGELFF
cdr3_nt: TGCGCCAGCAGCCAATCCGGGACCCCCGCCACCGGGGAGCTGTTTTTT

j_call: TRBJ2-7
d_call: TRBD2
v_call: TRBV4-2
clone_size: few
cdr3_aa: CASSQELAGSYEQYF
cdr3_nt: TGTGCCAGCAGCCAAGAGTTAGCGGGTTCCTACGAGCAGTACTTC

j_call: TRBJ1-3
d_call: TRBD1
v_call: TRBV7-9
clone_size: many
cdr3_aa: CASSPRTGGDTIYF
cdr3_nt: TGTGCCAGCAGCCCCCGGACAGGGGGCGACACCATATATTTT

j_call: TRBJ2-7
d_call: TRBD2
v_call: TRBV6-1
clone_size: .
cdr3_aa: CASSYNIAGGEQYF
cdr3_nt: TGTGCCAGCAGTTATAATATAGCGGGAGGCGAGCAGTACTTC

j_call: TRBJ2-1
d_call: TRBD2
v_call: TRBV7-8
clone_size: few
cdr3_aa: CASSVPGLHSYNEQFF
cdr3_nt: TGTGCCAGCAGCGTCCCGGGACTACATTCCTACAATGAGCAGTTCTTC

j_call: TRBJ2-7
d_call: .
v_call: TRBV12-5
clone_size: many
cdr3_aa: CASGSTTGTPDYEQYF
cdr3_nt: TGTGCTAGTGGTTCAACTACCGGGACTCCAGACTACGAGCAGTACTTC

j_call: TRBJ2-7
d_call: .
v_call: TRBV27
clone_size: few
cdr3_aa: CASSPGRRNEQYF
cdr3_nt: TGTGCCAGCAGTCCCGGGAGACGAAACGAGCAGTACTTC

j_call: TRBJ2-2
d_call: .
v_call: TRBV10-3
clone_size: many
cdr3_aa: CAIRTRHPSTGELFF
cdr3_nt: TGTGCCATCAGGACCAGACACCCAAGCACCGGGGAGCTGTTTTTT

j_call: TRBJ2-7
d_call: .
v_call: TRBV11-1
clone_size: many
cdr3_aa: CASSLAQGRGYEQYF
cdr3_nt: TGTGCCAGCAGCTTAGCACAGGGAAGAGGATACGAGCAGTACTTC

j_call: TRBJ2-1
d_call: .
v_call: TRBV6-6
clone_size: .
cdr3_aa: CASRVYREQFF
cdr3_nt: TGTGCCAGCCGGGTGTACCGCGAGCAGTTCTTC

j_call: TRBJ2-2
d_call: .
v_call: TRBV30
clone_size: few
cdr3_aa: CAWSPTFGELFF
cdr3_nt: TGTGCCTGGAGTCCCACCTTCGGGGAGCTGTTTTTT

j_call: TRBJ2-7
d_call: .
v_call: TRBV2
clone_size: .
cdr3_aa: CAISEVEVWSYEQYF
cdr3_nt: TGTGCCATCAGTGAAGTGGAGGTTTGGTCCTACGAGCAGTACTTC

j_call: TRBJ2-1
d_call: .
v_call: TRBV4-2
clone_size: few
cdr3_aa: CASSQALVLDEQFF
cdr3_nt: TGTGCCAGCAGCCAAGCACTAGTTTTGGATGAGCAGTTCTTC

j_call: TRBJ2-1
d_call: .
v_call: TRBV4-1
clone_size: .
cdr3_aa: CASSQDAHEQFF
cdr3_nt: TGCGCCAGCAGCCAAGATGCCCATGAGCAGTTCTTC

j_call: TRBJ2-5
d_call: TRBD2
v_call: TRBV11-2
clone_size: few
cdr3_aa: CASSSSSGRGLETQYF
cdr3_nt: TGTGCCAGCAGCTCCTCCTCGGGGCGGGGGTTGGAGACCCAGTACTTC

j_call: TRBJ2-5
d_call: .
v_call: TRBV6-5
clone_size: .
cdr3_aa: CASGYTRLEETQYF
cdr3_nt: TGTGCCAGCGGTTACACCCGGTTAGAAGAGACCCAGTACTTC

j_call: TRBJ2-7
d_call: TRBD1
v_call: TRBV27
clone_size: .
cdr3_aa: CASSFRTGGVDEQYF
cdr3_nt: TGTGCCAGCAGTTTTAGGACAGGGGGGGTGGACGAGCAGTACTTC

j_call: TRBJ2-5
d_call: TRBD1
v_call: TRBV7-9
clone_size: many
cdr3_aa: CASSIRDRVPETQYF
cdr3_nt: TGTGCCAGCAGCATCCGGGACAGGGTCCCAGAGACCCAGTACTTC

j_call: TRBJ2-7
d_call: TRBD2
v_call: TRBV27
clone_size: .
cdr3_aa: CATIAGGSYEQYF
cdr3_nt: TGTGCCACCATAGCGGGAGGAAGCTACGAGCAGTACTTC

j_call: TRBJ1-5
d_call: .
v_call: TRBV11-2
clone_size: many
cdr3_aa: CASSPTVGNQPQHF
cdr3_nt: TGTGCCAGCAGTCCCACGGTGGGCAATCAGCCCCAGCATTTT

j_call: TRBJ1-2
d_call: .
v_call: TRBV11-2
clone_size: few
cdr3_aa: CASSHSAGGLYGYTF
cdr3_nt: TGTGCCAGCAGCCACAGTGCGGGGGGACTCTATGGCTACACCTTC